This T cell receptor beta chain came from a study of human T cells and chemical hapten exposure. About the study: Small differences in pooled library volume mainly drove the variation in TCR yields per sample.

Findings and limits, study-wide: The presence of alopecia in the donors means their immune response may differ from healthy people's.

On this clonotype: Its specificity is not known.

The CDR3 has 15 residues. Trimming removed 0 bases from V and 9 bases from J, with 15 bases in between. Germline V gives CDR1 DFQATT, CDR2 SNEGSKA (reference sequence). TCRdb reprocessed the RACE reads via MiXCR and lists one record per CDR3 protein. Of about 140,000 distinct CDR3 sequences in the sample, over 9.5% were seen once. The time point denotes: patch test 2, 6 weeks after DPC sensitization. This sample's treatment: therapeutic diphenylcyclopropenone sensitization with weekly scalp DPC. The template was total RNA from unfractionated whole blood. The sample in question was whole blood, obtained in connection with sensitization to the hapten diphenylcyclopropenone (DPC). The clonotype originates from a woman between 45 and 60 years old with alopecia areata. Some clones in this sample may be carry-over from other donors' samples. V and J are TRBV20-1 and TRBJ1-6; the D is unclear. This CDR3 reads CSARDRLGSGSPLHF. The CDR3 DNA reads TGCAGTGCTAGAGATCGGTTGGGGAGCGGTTCACCCCTCCACTTT.